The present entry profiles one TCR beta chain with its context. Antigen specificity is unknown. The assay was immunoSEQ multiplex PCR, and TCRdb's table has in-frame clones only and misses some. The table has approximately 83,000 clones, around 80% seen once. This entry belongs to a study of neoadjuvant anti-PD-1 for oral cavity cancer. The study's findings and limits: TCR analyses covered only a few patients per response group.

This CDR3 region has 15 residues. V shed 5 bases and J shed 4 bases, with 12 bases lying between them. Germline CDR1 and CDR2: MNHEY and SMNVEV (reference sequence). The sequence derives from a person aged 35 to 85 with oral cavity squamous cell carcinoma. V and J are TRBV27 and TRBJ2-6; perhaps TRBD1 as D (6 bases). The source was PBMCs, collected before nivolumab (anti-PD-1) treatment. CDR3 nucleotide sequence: TGTGCCAGCAGTCCTCGGACAGCCGGGGCCAACGTCCTGACTTTC. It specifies CASSPRTAGANVLTF.